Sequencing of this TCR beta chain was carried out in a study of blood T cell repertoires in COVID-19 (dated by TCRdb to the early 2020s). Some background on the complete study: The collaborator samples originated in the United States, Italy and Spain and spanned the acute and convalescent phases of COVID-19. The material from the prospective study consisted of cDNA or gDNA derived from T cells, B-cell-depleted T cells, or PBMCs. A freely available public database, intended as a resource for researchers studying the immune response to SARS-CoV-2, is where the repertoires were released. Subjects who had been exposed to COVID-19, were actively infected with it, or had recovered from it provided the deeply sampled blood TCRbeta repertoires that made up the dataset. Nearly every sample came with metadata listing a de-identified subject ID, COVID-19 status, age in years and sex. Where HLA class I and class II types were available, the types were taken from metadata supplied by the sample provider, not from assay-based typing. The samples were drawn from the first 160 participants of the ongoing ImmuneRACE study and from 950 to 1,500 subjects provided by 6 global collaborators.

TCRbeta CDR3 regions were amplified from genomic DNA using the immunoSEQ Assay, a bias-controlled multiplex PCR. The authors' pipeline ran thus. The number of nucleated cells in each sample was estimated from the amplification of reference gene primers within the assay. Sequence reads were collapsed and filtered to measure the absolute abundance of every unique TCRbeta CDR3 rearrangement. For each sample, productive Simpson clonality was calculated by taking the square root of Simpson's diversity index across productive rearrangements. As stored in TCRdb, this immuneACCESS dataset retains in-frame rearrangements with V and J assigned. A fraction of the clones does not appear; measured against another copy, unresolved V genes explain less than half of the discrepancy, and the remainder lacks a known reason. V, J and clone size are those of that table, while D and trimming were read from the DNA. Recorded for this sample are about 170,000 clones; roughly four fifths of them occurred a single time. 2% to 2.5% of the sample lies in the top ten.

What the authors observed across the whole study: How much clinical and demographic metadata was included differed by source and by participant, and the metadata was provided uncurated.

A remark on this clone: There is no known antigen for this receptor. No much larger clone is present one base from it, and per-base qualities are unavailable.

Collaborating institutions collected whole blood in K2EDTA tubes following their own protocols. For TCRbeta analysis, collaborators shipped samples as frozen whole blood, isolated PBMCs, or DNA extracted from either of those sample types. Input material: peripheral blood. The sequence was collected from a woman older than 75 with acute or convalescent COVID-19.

The base sequence is TGTGCCAGCAGCTTGAATCCCAGGGGAGACTATGGCTACACCTTC. Protein translation: CASSLNPRGDYGYTF. The chain links TRBV5-4 with TRBJ1-2, with TRBD1 tentatively as D gene (6 bases match). Reading from cysteine to phenylalanine, the CDR3 counts 15 amino acids. The sequence is cut down to CDR3 DNA, 45 bases in frame from base 1. CDR1 and CDR2, per the germline V gene (reference sequence), are SGHNT and YYREEE. V is shortened by 1 base, J by 3 bases, and the region joining them spans 13 bases.